This T cell receptor beta chain was captured in a study of T cell clusters in autoimmune cytopenias. This clonotype is classed as medium-sized by frequency. Its antigen is still unknown. TRB was amplified by touch-down multiplex PCR, primer pools A and B combined. TCRdb reprocessed the multiplex PCR reads; each CDR3 protein has one entry and no DNA is given. Its listing shows more than 2,500 distinct CDR3 sequences. The CDR3 length is 13 residues. The germline CDR1 and CDR2 sequences are SGHNT and YYREEE (reference sequence). Study-level results: Healthy donors had roughly 3.3-fold more exclusive TRB clusters than active autoimmune hepatitis patients. Primary autoimmune cytopenia patients seemingly lacked the physiological T cell clusters found in healthy donors. Functional roles of the in silico T cell clusters still await experimental validation.

Each sample's input was 200 to 300 ng genomic DNA, 35,000 to 40,000 genome equivalents. This chain joins TRBV5-4 and TRBJ1-2; TCRdb lists TRBD1, though no DNA is available to test this call. The specimen sequenced was peripheral blood. The sequence was obtained from a human donor with an autoimmune cytopenia or autoimmune hepatitis (not recorded which). The CDR3 here is CASSPDRGYGYTF.